This T cell receptor beta chain was found in a study of cytomegalovirus exposure and HLA in healthy donors. Study as a whole: Of the donors genotyped, 398 in all, less than 90% fell in the Caucasian-associated ancestry cluster.

Regarding the study as a whole: TCR beta sequences reportedly predicted most subjects' HLA-A and HLA-B alleles accurately.

In the case of this clone: Its antigen is still unknown.

This CDR3 has 15 residues. The V and J ends lost 6 bases and 0 bases, in that order; junction bases with no gene match: 6. Germline V gene sequence: CDR1 MNHEY, CDR2 SVGAGI. The PCR ran on 60 Vbeta and 13 Jbeta primers. Generated by immunoSEQ multiplex PCR, the TCRdb table keeps only in-frame clones and is missing some. The table records fewer than 250,000 clones, over 80% of them present only once. The source of this sequence is a man in his forties in good health and CMV-seropositive. V and J are TRBV6-5 and TRBJ2-7, with 9 bases identical to TRBD1. Sequenced material: PBMCs. CDR3 region: CASRPGQGSSYEQYF. The DNA of the CDR3 is TGTGCCAGCAGGCCCGGACAGGGGTCCTCCTACGAGCAGTACTTC.